This T cell receptor beta chain was profiled in a study of cytomegalovirus exposure and HLA in healthy donors. Study in general: Within the Caucasian-associated ancestry cluster were 65% to 85% of the 350 to 400 genotyped donors.

Comments on this clone: Its antigen is not identified.

In the PCR, 60 Vbeta and 13 Jbeta primers were used. Under the authors' procedure: There were about 80 million unique TCR beta chains by a later count, and approximately 11 million of them were shared. Here immunoSEQ multiplex PCR was the method, and the copy in TCRdb shows in-frame clones only, minus some. Clonal size and the V and J genes are those of that table, whereas D and trimming came from the DNA. Counted here are roughly 220,000 clones, about 82% occurring once; the ten biggest clones make up 2.9%. Regarding the study as a whole: One cluster of highly shared sequence variants probably arose as a sequencing artifact. For most TCR beta V segments, an earlier analysis put the productive rate at about 87% or about 30% of the time.

The length of the CDR3 is 13 residues. Germline CDR1 is KGHSH and CDR2 is LQKENI. V gave up 3 bases and J gave up 9 bases, with 15 bases separating them. The receptor was isolated from a man aged 25-45 years in good health and CMV-seronegative. V and J are TRBV18 and TRBJ2-7; maybe TRBD1 (5 bases). Material for sequencing was PBMCs. CDR3 bases: TGTGCCAGCTCACCCCGTGGGGCCGACGGGCAGTACTTC. It encodes CASSPRGADGQYF.